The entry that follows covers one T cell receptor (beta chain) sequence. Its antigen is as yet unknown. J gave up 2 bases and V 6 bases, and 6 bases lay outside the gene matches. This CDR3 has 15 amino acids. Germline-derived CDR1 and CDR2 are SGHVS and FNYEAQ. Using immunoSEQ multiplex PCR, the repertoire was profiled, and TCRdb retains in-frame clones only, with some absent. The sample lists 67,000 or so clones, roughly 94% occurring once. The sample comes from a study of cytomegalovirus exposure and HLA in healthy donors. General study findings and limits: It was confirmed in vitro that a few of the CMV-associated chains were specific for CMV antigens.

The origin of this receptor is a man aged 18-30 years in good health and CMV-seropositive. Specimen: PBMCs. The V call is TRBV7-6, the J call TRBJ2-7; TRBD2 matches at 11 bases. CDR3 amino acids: CASSPLAGVPYEQYF. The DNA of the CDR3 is TGTGCCAGCAGTCCACTAGCGGGGGTCCCCTACGAGCAGTACTTC.